A selection of T cell receptor beta chains follows, all from one sample in a study of persistence of HIV-infected CD4 T cells. Their antigen targets remain unknown. TCRdb's table, derived via immunoSEQ multiplex PCR, lists solely in-frame clones and lacks some. The sample includes roughly 34,000 clones, 82% of them seen just once. The source was CD4+ T cells sorted from PBMCs after approximately 20-hour stimulation, collected from a patient who received antiretroviral therapy. All receptors come from an adult woman with HIV who was CMV-seropositive. CDR3s leave out the opening cysteine and the closing phenylalanine or tryptophan. Fields, in order: clone size, V gene, CDR3 length, J gene, CDR3 protein. Clone size is not always given. Where it is, it says once, few, many or a class for expanded clones.

clone_size: .; v_call: TRBV28; cdr3_length: 13; j_call: TRBJ2-1; cdr3_aa: ASLSGGYSYNEQF
clone_size: .; v_call: TRBV6-2/TRBV6-3; cdr3_length: 12; j_call: TRBJ1-2; cdr3_aa: ASTPTGGFYGYT
clone_size: .; v_call: TRBV6-1; cdr3_length: 13; j_call: TRBJ1-5; cdr3_aa: ASSEWETADQPQH
clone_size: .; v_call: TRBV5-5; cdr3_length: 12; j_call: TRBJ2-3; cdr3_aa: ASSLGPDRDTQY
clone_size: once; v_call: TRBV30; cdr3_length: 10; j_call: TRBJ1-1; cdr3_aa: AWSRGRTEAF
clone_size: .; v_call: TRBV18; cdr3_length: 11; j_call: TRBJ1-1; cdr3_aa: ASSLQGSTEAF
clone_size: .; v_call: TRBV23-1; cdr3_length: 13; j_call: TRBJ2-5; cdr3_aa: ASSPRDRGLETQY
clone_size: .; v_call: TRBV20-1; cdr3_length: 9; j_call: TRBJ1-1; cdr3_aa: SARGDAEAF
clone_size: .; v_call: TRBV6-5; cdr3_length: 14; j_call: TRBJ2-3; cdr3_aa: ASSSLGTGRTDTQY
clone_size: few; v_call: TRBV5-4; cdr3_length: 13; j_call: TRBJ2-7; cdr3_aa: ASSLTGRSSYEQY
clone_size: .; v_call: TRBV7-2; cdr3_length: 12; j_call: TRBJ1-1; cdr3_aa: ASSLGPGGGEAF
clone_size: .; v_call: TRBV27; cdr3_length: 15; j_call: TRBJ1-6; cdr3_aa: ASSFSRGQGTVSPLH
clone_size: .; v_call: TRBV18; cdr3_length: 19; j_call: TRBJ1-3; cdr3_aa: ASSPIAPTLLAGNSGNTIY
clone_size: .; v_call: TRBV18; cdr3_length: 12; j_call: TRBJ1-2; cdr3_aa: ASSLGVWDYGYT
clone_size: .; v_call: TRBV19; cdr3_length: 12; j_call: TRBJ1-5; cdr3_aa: ASLTGGGNQPQH
clone_size: .; v_call: TRBV28; cdr3_length: 15; j_call: TRBJ2-6; cdr3_aa: ASSFETLGSGANVLT
clone_size: .; v_call: TRBV19; cdr3_length: 13; j_call: TRBJ1-6; cdr3_aa: ASTSQAGDGSPLH
clone_size: .; v_call: TRBV10-3; cdr3_length: 12; j_call: TRBJ1-5; cdr3_aa: AIRETGEHQPQH
clone_size: once; v_call: TRBV5-5; cdr3_length: 15; j_call: TRBJ1-5; cdr3_aa: ASSLGAGGISGQPQH
clone_size: .; v_call: TRBV19; cdr3_length: 13; j_call: TRBJ1-5; cdr3_aa: ASSSQGGRNQPQH
clone_size: .; v_call: TRBV4-3; cdr3_length: 12; j_call: TRBJ2-7; cdr3_aa: ASSQGRHSYEQY
clone_size: .; v_call: TRBV5-1; cdr3_length: 13; j_call: TRBJ1-2; cdr3_aa: ASSSSGTGGYGYT
clone_size: .; v_call: TRBV7-2; cdr3_length: 12; j_call: TRBJ1-2; cdr3_aa: ASSSTTVGYGYT
clone_size: .; v_call: TRBV7-2; cdr3_length: 14; j_call: TRBJ1-1; cdr3_aa: ASSPRTGTMNTEAF
clone_size: once; v_call: TRBV5-4; cdr3_length: 14; j_call: TRBJ2-5; cdr3_aa: ASSSISGLSQETQY
clone_size: .; v_call: TRBV30; cdr3_length: 9; j_call: TRBJ1-2; cdr3_aa: AWSAYGSYT
clone_size: .; v_call: TRBV4-3; cdr3_length: 13; j_call: TRBJ1-2; cdr3_aa: ASSQDSRANYGYT
clone_size: .; v_call: TRBV12-3/TRBV12-4; cdr3_length: 11; j_call: TRBJ1-2; cdr3_aa: ASRSTGKDGYT
clone_size: .; v_call: TRBV28; cdr3_length: 15; j_call: TRBJ1-1; cdr3_aa: ASSLTTGTGGKSEAF